This note documents a single TCR beta chain sequence. Its antigen is unidentified. The record originates from a study of post-analysis software for immune sequencing data. Study as a whole: The disease courses covered relapsing-remitting, secondary progressive and progressive-relapsing multiple sclerosis. Study results and limitations: Same-batch samples co-clustered strongly by F measure. Compared against controls, patients with multiple sclerosis displayed significantly lower normalized Chao1 diversity. The study found TRBV5-6, TRBV5-1 and TRBV20-1 among four to six TRBV segments more frequent in patients than controls.

Built from TCR beta cDNA, the libraries had unique molecular identifiers in them. Input amounts of about 0.85 to 10 million T cells were used. These gave 500,000 or so cDNA molecules, so each molecule approximated one T cell. TCRdb re-analysed the PCR reads in MiXCR, keeping a single row per CDR3 protein. The sample carries about 540,000 distinct CDR3 sequences, approximately 34% recorded once. The CDR3 extends over 16 amino acids. Germline V CDR1 and CDR2: SGHDN, FVKESK. This clonotype was sampled from a girl under 18 with multiple sclerosis. V is TRBV14 and J is TRBJ2-4; D may be TRBD1 (5 bases). The DNA matches TRBJ2-7 better at its end, which makes the J call doubtful. Sequenced input: blood. The CDR3 protein is CASSPSQGIILFEQYF. The DNA of the CDR3 is TGTGCCAGCAGCCCCTCCCAGGGAATCATCTTGTTCGAGCAGTACTTC.